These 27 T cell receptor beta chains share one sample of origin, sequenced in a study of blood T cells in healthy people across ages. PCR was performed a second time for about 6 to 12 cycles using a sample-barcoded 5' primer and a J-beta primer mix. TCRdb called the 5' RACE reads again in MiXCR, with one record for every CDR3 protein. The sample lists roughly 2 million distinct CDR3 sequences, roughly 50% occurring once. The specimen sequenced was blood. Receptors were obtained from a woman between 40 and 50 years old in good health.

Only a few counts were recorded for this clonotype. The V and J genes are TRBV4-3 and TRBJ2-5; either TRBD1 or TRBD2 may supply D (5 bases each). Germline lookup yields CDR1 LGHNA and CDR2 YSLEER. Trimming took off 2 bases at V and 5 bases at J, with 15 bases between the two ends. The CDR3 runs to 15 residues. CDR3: CASSQTHGTGETQYF. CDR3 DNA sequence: TGCGCCAGCAGCCAAACACATGGGACGGGGGAGACCCAGTACTTC.

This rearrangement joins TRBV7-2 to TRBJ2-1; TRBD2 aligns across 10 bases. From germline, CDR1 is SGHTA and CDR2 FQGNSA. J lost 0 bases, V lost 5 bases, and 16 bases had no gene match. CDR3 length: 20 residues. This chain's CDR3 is CASSPAGASGGAGSYNEQFF. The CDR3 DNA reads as TGTGCCAGCAGCCCAGCAGGGGCTAGCGGGGGCGCCGGCTCCTACAATGAGCAGTTCTTC.

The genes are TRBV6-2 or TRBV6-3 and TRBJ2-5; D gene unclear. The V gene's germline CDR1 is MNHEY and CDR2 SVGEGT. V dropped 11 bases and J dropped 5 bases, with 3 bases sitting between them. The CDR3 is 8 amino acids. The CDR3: CAGETQYF. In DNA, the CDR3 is TGTGCCGGGGAGACCCAGTACTTC.

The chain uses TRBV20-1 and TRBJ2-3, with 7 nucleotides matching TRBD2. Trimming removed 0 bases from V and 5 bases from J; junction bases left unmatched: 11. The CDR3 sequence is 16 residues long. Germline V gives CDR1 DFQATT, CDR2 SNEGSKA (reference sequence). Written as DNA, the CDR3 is TGCAGTGCTAGAGACAGACTAGCTGGAGGGAAAGATACGCAGTATTTT. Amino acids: CSARDRLAGGKDTQYF.

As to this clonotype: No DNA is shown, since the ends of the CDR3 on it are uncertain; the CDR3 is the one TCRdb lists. The CDR3: CASSSSAGVGDTQYF. The gene calls are TRBV6-2 or TRBV6-3 and TRBJ2-3; TRBD1, as called in the table, went unchecked against the DNA. CDR1 and CDR2 from the germline V gene are MNHEY and SVGEGT. The CDR3 is made up of 15 amino acids, end residues included.

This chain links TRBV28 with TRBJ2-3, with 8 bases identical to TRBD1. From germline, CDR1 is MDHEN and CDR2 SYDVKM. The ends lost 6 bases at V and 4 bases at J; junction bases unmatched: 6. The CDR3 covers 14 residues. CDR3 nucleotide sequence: TGTGCCAGCAGGCTGACAGGGGTCGCAGATACGCAGTATTTT. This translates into CASRLTGVADTQYF.

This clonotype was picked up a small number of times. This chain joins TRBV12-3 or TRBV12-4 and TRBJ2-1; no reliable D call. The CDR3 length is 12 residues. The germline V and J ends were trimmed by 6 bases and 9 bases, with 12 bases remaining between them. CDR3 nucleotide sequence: TGTGCCAGCAGCCACTCCACCAGTGAGCAGTTCTTC. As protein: CASSHSTSEQFF.

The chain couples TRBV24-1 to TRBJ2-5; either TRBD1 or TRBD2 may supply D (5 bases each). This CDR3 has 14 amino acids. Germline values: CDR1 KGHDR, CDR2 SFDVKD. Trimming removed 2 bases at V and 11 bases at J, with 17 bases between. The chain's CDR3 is CATSDWDGSHEQYF. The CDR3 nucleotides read TGTGCCACCAGTGATTGGGACGGTTCACATGAGCAGTACTTC.

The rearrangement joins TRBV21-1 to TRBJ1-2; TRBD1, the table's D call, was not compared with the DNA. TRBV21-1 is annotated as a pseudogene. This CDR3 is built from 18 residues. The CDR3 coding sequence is TGTGCCAGCAGCAATAACCGGGAAGGGGGAAGTTGTGGCTATGGCTACACCTTC. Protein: CASSNNREGGSCGYGYTF.

The CDR3 region has the DNA TGTGCCAGCAGTTACTCGAGCGGGGAATATTACAATGAGCAGTACTTC. Translated, it gives CASSYSSGEYYNEQYF. The genes are TRBV6-5 and TRBJ2-7; 7 bases are a match to TRBD2. This CDR3 has 16 residues. Trimming at V came to 0 bases and at J to 7 bases, leaving 12 bases not matched to a gene. The germline V gene has CDR1 MNHEY and CDR2 SVGAGI.

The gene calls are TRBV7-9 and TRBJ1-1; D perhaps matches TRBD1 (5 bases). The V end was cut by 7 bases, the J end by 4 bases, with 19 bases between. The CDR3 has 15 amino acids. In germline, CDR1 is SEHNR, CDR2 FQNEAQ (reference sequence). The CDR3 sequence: CASTPIDTRGTEAFF. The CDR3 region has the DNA TGTGCCAGCACCCCGATCGATACGAGGGGCACTGAAGCTTTCTTT.

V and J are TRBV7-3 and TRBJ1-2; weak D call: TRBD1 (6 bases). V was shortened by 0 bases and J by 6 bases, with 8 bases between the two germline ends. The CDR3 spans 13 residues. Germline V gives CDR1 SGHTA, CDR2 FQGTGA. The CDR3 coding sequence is TGTGCCAGCAGCTTAACAACAGGGAATGGCTACACCTTC. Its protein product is CASSLTTGNGYTF. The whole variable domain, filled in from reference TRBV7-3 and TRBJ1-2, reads GAGVSQTPSNKVTEKGKYVELRCDPISGHTALYWYRQSLGQGPEFLIYFQGTGAADDSGLPNDRFFAVRPEGSVSTLKIQRTERGDSAVYLCASSLTTGNGYTFGSGTRLTVV.

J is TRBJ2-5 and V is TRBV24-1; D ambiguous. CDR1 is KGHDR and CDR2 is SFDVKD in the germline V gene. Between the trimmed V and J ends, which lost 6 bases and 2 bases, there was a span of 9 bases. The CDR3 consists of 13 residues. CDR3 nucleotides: TGTGCCACCAGTCGGCCAGTACAAGAGACCCAGTACTTC. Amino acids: CATSRPVQETQYF.

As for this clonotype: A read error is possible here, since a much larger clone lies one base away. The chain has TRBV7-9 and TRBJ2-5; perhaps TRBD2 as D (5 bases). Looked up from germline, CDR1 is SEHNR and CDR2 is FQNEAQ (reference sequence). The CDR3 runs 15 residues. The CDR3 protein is CASGLVWRGQETQYF. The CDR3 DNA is TGTGCCAGCGGCTTAGTTTGGAGAGGGCAGGAGACCCAGTACTTC.

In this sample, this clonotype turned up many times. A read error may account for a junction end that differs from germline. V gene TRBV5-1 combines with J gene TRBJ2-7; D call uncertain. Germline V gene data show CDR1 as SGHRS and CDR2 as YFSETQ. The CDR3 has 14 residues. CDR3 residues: CASSLGQSSYEQYF. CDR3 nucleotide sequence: TGTGCCAGCAGTTTAGGGCAGAGCTCCTACGAGCAGTACTTC.

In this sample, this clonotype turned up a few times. CDR3 protein: CASSYSGTEQETQYF. The CDR3, as DNA: TGTGCCAGCAGTTACTCGGGGACAGAACAAGAGACCCAGTACTTC. V is TRBV6-2 or TRBV6-3 and J is TRBJ2-5; the match to TRBD1 covers 7 bases. CDR1 is MNHEY and CDR2 is SVGEGT in the germline V gene. This CDR3 has 15 residues. Losses at the gene ends were 0 bases for V and 2 bases for J; bases not matched to a gene: 3.

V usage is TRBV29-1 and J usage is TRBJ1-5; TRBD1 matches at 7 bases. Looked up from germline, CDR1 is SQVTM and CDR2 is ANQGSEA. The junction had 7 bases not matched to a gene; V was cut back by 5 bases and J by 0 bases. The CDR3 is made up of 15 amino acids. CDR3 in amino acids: CSVWRGQYSNQPQHF. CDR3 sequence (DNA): TGCAGCGTTTGGAGGGGGCAATATAGCAATCAGCCCCAGCATTTT.

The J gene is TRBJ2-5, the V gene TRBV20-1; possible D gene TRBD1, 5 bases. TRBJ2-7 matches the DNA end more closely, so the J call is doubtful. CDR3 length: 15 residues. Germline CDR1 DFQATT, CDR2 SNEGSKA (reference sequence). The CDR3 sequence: CSARDRRQLTYEQYF. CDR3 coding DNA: TGCAGTGCTAGAGATAGGCGACAGCTGACCTACGAGCAGTACTTC.

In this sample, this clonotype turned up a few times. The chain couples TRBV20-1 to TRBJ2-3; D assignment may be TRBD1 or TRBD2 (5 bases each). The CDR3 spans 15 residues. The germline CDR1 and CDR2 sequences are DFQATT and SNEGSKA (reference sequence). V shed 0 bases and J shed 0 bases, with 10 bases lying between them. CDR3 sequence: CSAREWGTSTDTQYF. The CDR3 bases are TGCAGTGCTAGAGAGTGGGGGACCAGCACAGATACGCAGTATTTT.

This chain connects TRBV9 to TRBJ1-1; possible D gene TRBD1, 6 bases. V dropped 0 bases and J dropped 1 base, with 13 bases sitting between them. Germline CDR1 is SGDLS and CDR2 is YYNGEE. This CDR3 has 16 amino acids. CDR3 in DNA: TGTGCCAGCAGCGTAGGGTTGGGGGCTTCGAACACTGAAGCTTTCTTT. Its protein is CASSVGLGASNTEAFF.

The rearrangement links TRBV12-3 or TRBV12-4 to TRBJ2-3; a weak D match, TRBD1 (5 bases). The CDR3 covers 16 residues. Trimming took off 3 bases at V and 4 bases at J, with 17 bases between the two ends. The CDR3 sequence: CASSLQGTVGADTQYF. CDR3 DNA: TGTGCCAGCAGTTTGCAGGGCACAGTCGGCGCAGATACGCAGTATTTT.

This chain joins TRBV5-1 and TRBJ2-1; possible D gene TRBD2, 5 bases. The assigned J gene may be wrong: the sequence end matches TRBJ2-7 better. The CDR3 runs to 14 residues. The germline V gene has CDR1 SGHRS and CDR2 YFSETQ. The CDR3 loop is CASSLSSLYNEQYF. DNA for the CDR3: TGCGCCAGCAGCTTATCTAGCCTCTACAATGAGCAGTACTTC.

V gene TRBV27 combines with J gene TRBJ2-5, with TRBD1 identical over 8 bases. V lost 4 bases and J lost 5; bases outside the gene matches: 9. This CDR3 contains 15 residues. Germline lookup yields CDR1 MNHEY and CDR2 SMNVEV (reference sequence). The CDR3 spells CASSSQGALWETQYF. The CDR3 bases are TGTGCCAGCAGTTCCCAGGGGGCCTTGTGGGAGACCCAGTACTTC.

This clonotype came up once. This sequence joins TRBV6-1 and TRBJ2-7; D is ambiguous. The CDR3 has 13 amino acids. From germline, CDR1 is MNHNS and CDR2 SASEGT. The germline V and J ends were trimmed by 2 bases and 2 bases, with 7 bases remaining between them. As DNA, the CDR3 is TGTGCCAGCAGTGAATCAATAGCCTACGAGCAGTACTTC. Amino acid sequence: CASSESIAYEQYF.

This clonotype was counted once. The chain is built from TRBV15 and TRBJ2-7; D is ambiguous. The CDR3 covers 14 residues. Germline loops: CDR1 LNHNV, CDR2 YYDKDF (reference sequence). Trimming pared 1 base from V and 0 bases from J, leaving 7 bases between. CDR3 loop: CATSRGVSSYEQYF. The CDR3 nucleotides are TGTGCCACCAGCAGAGGAGTGAGCTCCTACGAGCAGTACTTC.

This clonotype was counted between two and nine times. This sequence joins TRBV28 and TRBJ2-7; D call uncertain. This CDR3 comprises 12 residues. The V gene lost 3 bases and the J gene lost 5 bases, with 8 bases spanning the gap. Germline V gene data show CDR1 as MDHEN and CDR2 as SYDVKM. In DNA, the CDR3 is TGTGCCAGCAGTTTGCGCCGTCACGAGCAGTACTTC. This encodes CASSLRRHEQYF.

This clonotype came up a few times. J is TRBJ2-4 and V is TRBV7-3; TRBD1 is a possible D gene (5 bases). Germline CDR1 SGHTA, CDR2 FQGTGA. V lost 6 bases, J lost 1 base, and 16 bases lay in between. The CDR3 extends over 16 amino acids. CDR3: CASSLFEQEAKNIQYF. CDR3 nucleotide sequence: TGTGCCAGCAGTTTATTCGAACAGGAGGCCAAAAACATTCAGTACTTC.